This T cell receptor beta chain appears in the sequencing data of a study of CD8+ T cells in alopecia areata. Findings and limits, study-wide: With just one nonresponder, it is still uncertain whether baseline CD8+ expansion relates to response.

This CDR3 contains 17 residues. Per the germline V gene, CDR1 is LGHNA and CDR2 is YSLEER. V was shortened by 0 bases and J by 11 bases, with 22 bases between the two germline ends. The authors extracted RNA and reverse transcribed it into cDNA as the sequencing template. Sequencing was performed with immunoSEQ multiplex PCR; in TCRdb, only in-frame clones are kept and a portion is missing. The sample lists about 280,000 clones, 58% occurring once. Treatment here: oral pan-JAK inhibitor, 5-10 mg twice daily. Regarding this clone: Its matching antigen is unknown.

This chain joins TRBV4-3 and TRBJ1-4, with D hard to call. The source is a human donor with alopecia areata. The sample was CD4+ T cells sorted from blood, taken at week 24, from a patient treated with tofacitinib. The CDR3 reads CASSQDPAGALMEKLFF. The CDR3 DNA sequence: TGCGCCAGCAGCCAAGATCCCGCAGGCGCCCTAATGGAGAAACTGTTTTTT.